Included here is one T cell receptor beta chain sequence, with context. This clonotype has a handful of counts. Its binding antigen is unknown. No base quality information exists; no much larger clone differs at one position. This entry is derived from a study of T cells after yellow fever vaccination (dated by TCRdb to about 2019). General notes on the study: Libraries from fractions with low cell numbers were prepared with the SMART-Seq v4 Ultra Low Input RNA kit. To follow T-cell clones before and after both primary and booster YFV17D yellow fever vaccination, bulk TCR alpha and beta repertoires underwent longitudinal sequencing. Two healthy male donors, one aged 18 to 29 and one aged 30 to 40 years, were included in the cohort. Blood was collected at multiple timepoints before and after primary and secondary immunization, and bulk PBMC replicates and cell subsets were isolated.

Study-wide findings and limitations: Computational filtering was needed because FACS-sorted repertoires could contain abundant contaminating clonotypes from the bulk population. The secondary T-cell response was found to be weaker but faster than the primary response, with a peak reached on day 5 rather than on day 15. A small share of clonotypes was detected in both CD4 and CD8 compartments, with the overlap likely arising from convergent recombination. After the booster, most of the clones that had expanded following primary vaccination were detected again (about 95% of CD4 and 80% to 90% of CD8), which suggests that memory was broadly maintained. Only two donors were included in the study, so the extent to which the findings can be generalized is limited.

Synthesis of TCR cDNA relied on 5'RACE template switching, a step that introduced a universal primer site along with unique molecular identifiers. Priming for cDNA synthesis came from both the TCR alpha and TCR beta constant segments. Library amplification involved two PCR steps, and the second step added sample barcodes and sequencing adapters. Libraries were sequenced on Illumina HiSeq 2500 (2x100 bp) or NovaSeq (2x150 bp). As for the original processing: Demultiplexing of reads and collapsing into UMI consensus sequences were performed with MIGEC, and V(D)J alignment was carried out with MiXCR. Clonotypes responding to the vaccine were identified with edgeR on replicate PBMC samples, with the criteria of FDR below 0.01 and a log2 fold change above 5 up to day 15. CD4 or CD8 identity was assigned to each bulk clonotype according to whether the clonotype was present at higher abundance in the sequenced CD4 repertoire or the sequenced CD8 repertoire. The public sequencing data were trimmed at Q25 with fastp and processed into clonotypes with MiXCR by TCRdb, which kept only in-frame beta chains. Every entry covers one CDR3 protein and lists the most common genes and DNA from its rows. The V and J calls follow TCRdb's processing rather than the paper's. The sample table contains some 500,000 distinct CDR3 sequences; only one count was recorded for around an eighth of them. The ten largest clones take up about an eighth of the sample.

What the treatment or condition label conveys for this sample: live attenuated yellow fever vaccine strain. At each blood-draw timepoint, two biological replicates of bulk PBMCs were collected. PBMCs were isolated from peripheral blood using a standard Ficoll-Paque protocol. RNA was extracted with TriZol from bulk PBMCs, CD4 and CD8 fractions, and dextramer-positive and dextramer-negative fractions. The CDR3, from cysteine to phenylalanine, totals 15 residues. Of all the DNA, just the CDR3 is kept, 45 bases in frame from base 1. Reading the germline V gene (reference sequence) gives CDR1 DFQATT and CDR2 SNEGSKA. V ends up 1 base short and J 2 bases short, with an unmatched junction base count of 4.

Sequencing used PBMCs, obtained on the day of the yellow fever booster vaccination. The sequence was collected from a young man who received the YFV17D yellow fever vaccine. The sequence joins TRBV20-1 to TRBJ2-1; 8 bases in the junction line up with TRBD2. The DNA sequence is as follows: TGCAGTGCTAGAGGTATACTAGCGGCCTACAATGAGCAGTTCTTC. It is translated as CSARGILAAYNEQFF.